Following are 8 T cell receptor beta chains from one sample sequenced in a study of regulatory T cells in long-lasting Graves disease. Library construction for TCR beta used iRepertoire HTBI primers and Arm-PCR of CDR3 regions. TCRdb reprocessed the multiplex PCR reads with MiXCR, giving one entry per CDR3 protein. The sample has hundreds of thousands of distinct CDR3 sequences; about 20% are singletons. Time point specified: persistent/refractory GD, antithyroid drugs over 5 years with positive TRAb. Isolated PBMC RNA provided the starting material for the TCR library. The input for sequencing was peripheral blood mononuclear cells (PBMCs), taken when the disease was refractory, from a patient treated with antithyroid drugs. These receptors all come from a female donor with Graves disease.

This clonotype was recorded at least ten times. The V gene is TRBV20-1, the J gene TRBJ2-7, with a tentative D call TRBD2 (5 bases). CDR1 and CDR2 (germline): DFQATT, SNEGSKA (reference sequence). This CDR3 comprises 13 residues. Trimming removed 3 bases at V and 3 bases at J, with 12 bases between. For the CDR3, the DNA is TGCAGTGCTAGGGCCGCTCGGGACTACGAGCAGTACTTC. Translation: CSARAARDYEQYF.

Worth noting for this clonotype: A single base is all that separates this from a far larger clone, so a read error is likely. The gene calls are TRBV27 and TRBJ1-2; a weak D match, TRBD1 (6 bases). The CDR3 totals 12 residues. CDR1 is MNHEY and CDR2 is SMNVEV in the germline V gene (reference sequence). CDR3 nucleotide sequence: TGTGCCAGCAGTCAGGGGAACTATGACTACACCTTC. Its protein product is CASSQGNYDYTF.

The rearrangement uses TRBV27 and TRBJ1-1; maybe TRBD1 (5 bases). Trimming pared 2 bases from V and 4 bases from J, leaving 14 bases between. Germline loops: CDR1 MNHEY, CDR2 SMNVEV (reference sequence). There are 15 residues in the CDR3. The CDR3 nucleotides read TGTGCCAGCAGTTTAGGGGCAGGGTACCTCACTGAAGCTTTCTTT. Residues: CASSLGAGYLTEAFF.

The table lists this clonotype with a few counts. The gene calls are TRBV6-1 and TRBJ2-7; a possible D gene is TRBD2 (6 bases). CDR3 size: 12 residues. Germline-derived CDR1 and CDR2 are MNHNS and SASEGT. V lost 6 bases and J lost 7, with 13 bases in between. In nucleotides, the CDR3 is TGTGCCAGCAGGGACTGGGGGGATGAGCAGTACTTC. It yields the protein CASRDWGDEQYF.

This clonotype was found a few times. The V gene is TRBV29-1, the J gene TRBJ2-7, with D tentatively TRBD1 (5 bases). V lost 4 bases to trimming and J lost 2 bases, with 18 bases between them. The germline gives CDR1 SQVTM, CDR2 ANQGSEA. The CDR3 loop spans 15 amino acids. Here the CDR3 reads CSVAPQTDKPYEQYF. CDR3 bases: TGCAGCGTTGCCCCTCAGACGGACAAGCCCTACGAGCAGTACTTC.

This clonotype was seen repeatedly, ten times or more. The chain couples TRBV13 to TRBJ2-4; 7 bases are a match to TRBD2. This CDR3 is built from 11 residues. Germline V gene data show CDR1 as PRHDT and CDR2 as FYEKMQ (reference sequence). The junction had 0 bases not matched to a gene; V was cut back by 5 bases and J by 8 bases. The CDR3 here is CASSREDIQYF. DNA for the CDR3: TGTGCCAGCAGCCGGGAGGACATTCAGTACTTC. Together with reference TRBV13 and TRBJ2-4, the CDR3 gives the full variable domain: AAGVIQSPRHLIKEKRETATLKCYPIPRHDTVYWYQQGPGQDPQFLISFYEKMQSDKGSIPDRFSAQQFSDYHSELNMSSLELGDSALYFCASSREDIQYFGAGTRLSVL.

This clonotype was seen only once. Because it lacks the conserved phenylalanine or tryptophan at the end, this CDR3 is likely a read error. V is TRBV28 and J is TRBJ2-1, with D maybe TRBD1 (6 bases). This CDR3 has 17 amino acids. CDR1 is MDHEN, CDR2 SYDVKM, per germline. The V end lost 3 bases, the J end lost 0 bases, and 15 bases lay between the germline ends. The CDR3 loop is CASSFMPGQSSYNEQFL. The CDR3 nucleotides read TGTGCCAGCAGTTTTATGCCTGGACAGAGCTCCTACAATGAGCAGTTCCTC.

This clonotype was detected ten times or more. This chain connects TRBV28 to TRBJ1-4, with TRBD1 matching 11 bases. CDR1 and CDR2 from the germline V gene are MDHEN and SYDVKM. CDR3 length: 15 amino acids. V trimming: 6 bases; J trimming: 3 bases; junction bases outside the gene matches: 3. The CDR3 coding sequence is TGTGCCAGCAGCTTGGGACAGGGGGCTAATGAAAAACTGTTTTTT. Amino acid sequence: CASSLGQGANEKLFF. Variable domain in full (rest from reference TRBV28 and TRBJ1-4): DVKVTQSSRYLVKRTGEKVFLECVQDMDHENMFWYRQDPGLGLRLIYFSYDVKMKEKGDIPEGYSVSREKKERFSLILESASTNQTSMYLCASSLGQGANEKLFFGSGTQLSVL.